One and the same sample provided the 23 T cell receptor beta chains below, sequenced in a study of cytomegalovirus exposure and HLA in healthy donors. PCR used 60 Vbeta primers and 13 Jbeta primers. Some clones are missing from TCRdb's copy, which holds only in-frame ones; the method was immunoSEQ multiplex PCR. This table has under 150,000 clones, around four fifths appearing once. Sequencing used PBMCs. These receptors all stem from a boy younger than 18 in good health and CMV-seronegative.

V usage is TRBV28 and J usage is TRBJ2-2, with 12 bases identical to TRBD2. V lost 5 bases, J lost 7 bases, and 5 bases stayed unmatched. The CDR3 extends over 15 amino acids. CDR1 and CDR2 (germline): MDHEN, SYDVKM. The CDR3 loop reads CASSRLAGEDGELFF. The CDR3 nucleotides read TGTGCCAGCAGTCGACTAGCGGGAGAAGACGGGGAGCTGTTTTTT.

This chain joins TRBV5-1 and TRBJ2-7; TRBD2 is a possible D gene (7 bases). V lost 3 bases, J lost 7 bases, and 17 bases lay in between. CDR1 and CDR2 (germline): SGHRS, YFSETQ. CDR3 length: 14 amino acids. The CDR3 DNA is TGCGCCAGCAGCTACCGTACGGGGGGCCAGGAGCAGTACTTC. This codes for CASSYRTGGQEQYF.

The chain has TRBV30 and TRBJ1-1, with a tentative D call TRBD1 (6 bases). The CDR3 runs 16 residues. The ends were cut back, 0 bases at V and 4 bases at J, with 18 bases in the middle. The germline gives CDR1 GTSNPN, CDR2 SVGIG (reference sequence). CDR3 DNA: TGTGCCTGGAGTGTGGGAAGGGGGTCTTGGAGCACTGAAGCTTTCTTT. This sequence encodes CAWSVGRGSWSTEAFF.

Comments on this clone: The sample carries other DNA sequences with the same CDR3. The CDR3 DNA reads as TGTGCCAGCAGTTTAGCGGGAGACTACGAGCAGTACTTC. Encoded protein: CASSLAGDYEQYF. The rearrangement uses TRBV27 and TRBJ2-7, with 7 bases identical to TRBD2. J was trimmed by 3 bases and V by 2 bases; bases with no gene match: 1. Germline assignment: CDR1 MNHEY and CDR2 SMNVEV (reference sequence). This CDR3 region has 13 residues.

The chain links TRBV2 to TRBJ2-5; 11 nucleotides align to TRBD2. The CDR3 contains 13 residues. Germline lookup yields CDR1 SNHLY and CDR2 FYNNEI. V gave up 10 bases and J gave up 4 bases; unmatched junction bases: 5. Here the CDR3 DNA reads TGTGCCACCTTAGCGGGGGGGGGAGAGACCCAGTACTTC. The encoded protein is CATLAGGGETQYF.

The chain carries TRBV6-6 and TRBJ2-5; 11 positions agree with TRBD2. CDR1 is MNHNY, CDR2 SVGAGI, per germline (reference sequence). V dropped 9 bases and J dropped 5; count of bases not matched to a gene: 8. The CDR3 runs to 14 residues. The CDR3 DNA sequence: TGTGCCAGTAGGACTAGCGGGTCAAAGGAGACCCAGTACTTC. Its protein product is CASRTSGSKETQYF.

The chain carries TRBV12-1 and TRBJ2-7; the table's D call, TRBD2, has no DNA check behind it. TRBV12-1 is noted as a pseudogene. The length of the CDR3 is 17 residues. The DNA of the CDR3 is TGTGCCAGCAGCTTTGGTGTACTAGGCCCGAGTTTTTGCGAGCAGTACTTC. This gives the protein CASSFGVLGPSFCEQYF.

The V call is TRBV10-3, the J call TRBJ1-4; a possible D gene is TRBD1 (5 bases). CDR3 size: 13 residues. Germline-derived CDR1 and CDR2 are ENHRY and SYGVKD. V lost 10 bases and J 4 bases, leaving 13 bases between the germline ends. The CDR3 reads CATATELNEKLFF. The CDR3 DNA follows: TGTGCCACCGCGACAGAGCTTAATGAAAAACTGTTTTTT.

This clone is a singleton in its sample. The chain uses TRBV5-1 and TRBJ2-7; 7 bases align to TRBD1. This CDR3 region has 13 residues. Unmatched junction bases numbered 6, after V lost 4 bases and J lost 5 bases. Per germline, CDR1 SGHRS and CDR2 YFSETQ. Here the CDR3 reads CASSRSGQDEQYF. The CDR3 DNA reads as TGCGCCAGCAGCCGTTCCGGACAGGACGAGCAGTACTTC. The full variable domain, in which reference TRBV5-1 and TRBJ2-7 provide the parts outside the CDR3, is KAGVTQTPRYLIKTRGQQVTLSCSPISGHRSVSWYQQTPGQGLQFLFEYFSETQRNKGNFPGRFSGRQFSNSRSEMNVSTLELGDSALYLCASSRSGQDEQYFGPGTRLTVT.

The chain is built from TRBV5-1 and TRBJ2-3; 8 bases align to TRBD2. Germline V gives CDR1 SGHRS, CDR2 YFSETQ. The length of the CDR3 is 16 residues. V shed 4 bases and J 5 bases; nucleotides not matched to a gene: 12. CDR3 nucleotide sequence: TGCGCCAGCAGCCTCTATCCGGGACTAGGTCAAGATACGCAGTATTTT. Protein sequence: CASSLYPGLGQDTQYF.

The count of this clone is one. The rearrangement uses TRBV27 and TRBJ2-7; 7 bases agree with TRBD1. CDR3 length: 18 residues. With V trimmed by 0 bases and J by 1 base, 12 bases remained unmatched. Germline V gene data show CDR1 as MNHEY and CDR2 as SMNVEV (reference sequence). The CDR3 protein is CASSLSMEDRFSSYEQYF. The CDR3 nucleotides read TGTGCCAGCAGTTTATCTATGGAGGACAGGTTCTCATCCTACGAGCAGTACTTC.

V usage is TRBV30 and J usage is TRBJ2-1, with TRBD2 matching 9 bases. Germline lookup yields CDR1 GTSNPN and CDR2 SVGIG (reference sequence). Germline trimming cut 5 bases from V and 7 bases from J; bases unmatched to any gene: 6. CDR3 length: 13 residues. In DNA form, the CDR3 reads TGTGCCTGGGCGGCGGGAGGGAGTAATGAGCAGTTCTTC. This translates into CAWAAGGSNEQFF. The variable domain in full, completed from reference TRBV30 and TRBJ2-1, reads SQTIHQWPATLVQPVGSPLSLECTVEGTSNPNLYWYRQAAGRGLQLLFYSVGIGQISSEVPQNLSASRPQDRQFILSSKKLLLSDSGFYLCAWAAGGSNEQFFGPGTRLTVL.

This chain connects TRBV27 to TRBJ2-1, with D tentatively TRBD1 (5 bases). CDR1 is MNHEY, CDR2 SMNVEV, per germline (reference sequence). V was shortened by 0 bases and J by 4 bases, with 7 bases between the two germline ends. The CDR3 covers 14 residues. The CDR3 sequence: CASSLSTEYNEQFF. CDR3 DNA: TGTGCCAGCAGTTTATCGACAGAGTACAATGAGCAGTTCTTC.

The CDR3 sequence: CASSYSAGSSYNEQFF. The CDR3 coding sequence is TGTGCCAGCAGTTACTCGGCGGGAAGCTCCTACAATGAGCAGTTCTTC. The rearrangement links TRBV6-5 to TRBJ2-1; tentative D call: TRBD2 (6 bases). Germline V gene sequence: CDR1 MNHEY, CDR2 SVGAGI. V was trimmed by 0 bases and J by 0 bases, leaving 9 bases between them. The CDR3 contains 16 residues.

V is TRBV4-1 and J is TRBJ2-1; 12 bases line up with TRBD2. The CDR3 length is 17 residues. The junction had 11 bases not matched to a gene; V was cut back by 2 bases and J by 9 bases. The V gene's germline CDR1 is MGHRA and CDR2 YSYEKL. The CDR3 is CASSQSPLAGGPAEQFF. CDR3 DNA: TGCGCCAGCAGCCAATCCCCGCTAGCGGGAGGGCCAGCTGAGCAGTTCTTC.

The chain joins TRBV7-2 to TRBJ1-2; TRBD1 agrees at 9 bases. CDR3 length equals 15 residues. Germline V gives CDR1 SGHTA, CDR2 FQGNSA. V shed 1 base, J shed 5 bases, and the junction held 5 bases outside the gene matches. The CDR3 loop reads CASSLVDRGDYGYTF. CDR3 sequence (DNA): TGTGCCAGCAGCTTAGTCGACAGGGGGGATTATGGCTACACCTTC.

The table lists this clone with a few counts. The V and J genes are TRBV4-2 and TRBJ2-3, with D perhaps matching TRBD2 (6 bases). Between the trimmed V and J ends, which lost 0 bases and 2 bases, there was a span of 15 bases. Germline CDR1 is LGHNA and CDR2 is YNFKEQ. The CDR3 covers 17 residues. The CDR3 here is CASSQERTGATTDTQYF. CDR3 bases: TGTGCCAGCAGCCAAGAAAGGACGGGAGCGACCACAGATACGCAGTATTTT.

This clone was seen a few times. This chain connects TRBV19 to TRBJ1-2, with D hard to call. CDR1 is LNHDA, CDR2 SQIVND, per germline (reference sequence). Between the trimmed V and J ends, which lost 7 bases and 1 base, there was a span of 13 bases. The CDR3 has 14 residues. CDR3 sequence reads: CASKEGLLNYGYTF. CDR3 bases: TGTGCCAGTAAGGAAGGACTCCTTAACTATGGCTACACCTTC.

The V call is TRBV11-3, the J call TRBJ2-5, with D possibly being TRBD2 (7 bases). The CDR3 loop spans 15 amino acids. Germline V lookup: CDR1 SGHNT, CDR2 YENEEA. Trimming removed 5 bases from V and 5 bases from J, with 18 bases in between. In nucleotides, the CDR3 is TGTGCCAGCAGCCCTGCGGGAGCAGGGGTGGAGACCCAGTACTTC. It translates to CASSPAGAGVETQYF.

The CDR3 region has the DNA TGTGCCAGCAGCACGCTAAGGGGGCGTGAAAAACTGTTTTTT. Its translation is CASSTLRGREKLFF. The V gene is TRBV11-2, the J gene TRBJ1-4, with TRBD1 matching over 7 bases. CDR3 length equals 14 residues. CDR1 and CDR2 (germline): SGHAT, FQNNGV. J gave up 7 bases and V 5 bases, and 7 bases lay outside the gene matches.

With regard to this clone: The sample contains more than one DNA sequence encoding this CDR3. The J gene is TRBJ2-7, the V gene TRBV6-1, with D possibly being TRBD2 (5 bases). Germline V lookup: CDR1 MNHNS, CDR2 SASEGT. This CDR3 region has 12 residues. The V end lost 2 bases, the J end lost 3 bases, and 5 bases lay between the germline ends. CDR3 in DNA: TGTGCCAGCAGTGAACGGGGCTACGAGCAGTACTTC. Its protein product is CASSERGYEQYF.

The V gene is TRBV30, the J gene TRBJ2-7; D gene unclear. CDR3 length equals 11 residues. V was cut by 4 bases and J by 4 bases, with 8 bases left in between. Germline CDR1 GTSNPN, CDR2 SVGIG (reference sequence). In DNA, the CDR3 is TGTGCCTGGATTCGAGCATACGAGCAGTACTTC. Translating gives CAWIRAYEQYF.

V usage is TRBV5-6 and J usage is TRBJ2-1; 13 bases agree with TRBD2. V trimming: 3 bases; J trimming: 9 bases; junction bases outside the gene matches: 12. Germline loops: CDR1 SGHDT, CDR2 YYEEEE. CDR3 length: 17 amino acids. In nucleotides, the CDR3 is TGTGCCAGCAGCTCCATACTAGCGGGAGGGCCCCTGAGTGAGCAGTTCTTC. Translating it yields CASSSILAGGPLSEQFF.